This T cell receptor beta chain was documented in a study of radiation and T cells in renal cell carcinoma (dated by TCRdb to the early 2020s). As for the study more broadly: The samples were drawn from a clinical trial, where primary renal cell carcinomas were treated with 15 Gy of stereotactic body radiation therapy and then removed by nephrectomy 4 weeks afterward. TCR beta sequencing covered over 50 samples in total, comprising around 25 tumors and roughly 27 peripheral blood samples. Across all 53 samples, under 5,000,000 unique CDR3 nucleotide sequences encoding roughly 2,800,000 unique CDR3 amino acid sequences were identified.

In regard to this clone: Its antigen has not been determined. No qualities accompany the bases; no much larger clone lies one base away.

The CDR3 measures 13 amino acids from cysteine to phenylalanine. The CDR3 DNA has 39 bases and is translated from base 1. From the germline V gene, CDR1 is LGHNT and CDR2 is FRNRAP. V is reduced by 7 bases and J by 5 bases, leaving a spacing of 14 bases between them. According to the study, the label for this sample's time point signals: blood 2 weeks post-SBRT. Taken with the paper, the label for treatment or condition translates to: 15 Gy SBRT to primary tumor, nephrectomy 4 weeks later. To follow tumor-enriched clonotypes, serial peripheral blood was collected from radiation-treated patients at baseline and at 2 weeks and 4 weeks after SBRT. Every patient's renal cell carcinoma showed clear cell pathology. The QIAamp DNA Blood Mini Kit (Qiagen) was used to prepare genomic DNA for TCR sequencing. Samples were included in the analyses only if all quality control checks were passed. Overall results and qualifications from the work: Because no pretreatment tumor biopsies were available, whether clonotypes were present in the tumor at baseline could not be determined. Blood repertoire dynamics were not followed beyond 4 weeks after treatment. In blood, the top tumor clonotypes increased between baseline and 2 weeks post-radiation and then shrank by 4 weeks, which suggests that tumor-resident clones expanded only transiently. With a single-armed trial design, the study had no way to address how radiation dose or scheduling affects the TCR repertoire.

The immunoSEQ kit was used, according to the manufacturer's recommendations, to generate TCR beta libraries from genomic DNA. Library preparation used a first multiplex PCR with proprietary primers, then a second PCR adding unique barcodes, with bead cleanups after each round. A positive control reaction and a negative control reaction, both provided in the kit, were run with every batch of samples. The final libraries were assessed on an Agilent 4200 TapeStation D1000 ScreenTape, pooled by volume, and quantified by qPCR. Sequencing was performed on an Illumina NextSeq500 using a MidOutput 150-cycle cartridge, with 156 Read1 cycles, 15 Index1 cycles, and the kit custom primers. The pooled library was loaded at around 0.98 pM, with a roughly 21% PhiX control spiked in. The authors' analysis ran thus. Vendor-processed data were analyzed in R, with a clonotype defined as all T cells sharing the same CDR3 nucleotide sequence. For clone abundance analyses, frequencies were normalized to the 10,000 most abundant clones per sample. Public T cell clones, averaging fewer than five per sample, were removed before analysis. Tumor-enriched and baseline blood-enriched clonotypes were defined by at least a 32-fold difference in abundance between compartments. A beta-binomial differential abundance model was used to identify clonotypes that expanded or contracted between blood time points. Tumor-blood repertoire similarity was measured with the Baroni-Urbani and Buser coefficient, and groups were compared using two-tailed Wilcoxon tests in R. TCRdb mirrors the immuneACCESS table, restricted to in-frame sequences. Some clones are absent from its copies; in checked studies, under half trace to an unresolved V gene, and the reason for the others is unknown. The V and J calls and clone size come from that table; D and trimming were worked out from the DNA. In all, the sample holds fewer than 30,000 clones, and 81% of those were seen once. Of the sample, approximately 31% is held by the ten largest clones.

This sample comprised blood, obtained from a patient whose treatment included radiotherapy and nephrectomy. The V and J genes are TRBV12-5 and TRBJ1-1, and the D gene may be TRBD1, 6 bases matching. This TCR derives from a man in his sixties with renal cell carcinoma. The CDR3 here reads CASAVGRGTEAFF. The nucleotide sequence reads TGTGCTAGTGCCGTTGGGAGGGGGACTGAAGCTTTCTTT.